Each of the 18 T cell receptor beta chains below was sequenced from the same sample in a study of blood T cell repertoires in COVID-19. Sequencing used immunoSEQ multiplex PCR; TCRdb keeps in-frame clones, though not all of them. The sample records about 86,000 clones, 80% to 90% being singletons. The source material was peripheral blood. These receptor sequences come from a human donor in a cohort sampled during active COVID-19.

The gene calls are TRBV5-1 and TRBJ2-5; tentatively, D is TRBD1 (6 bases). Trimming cost V 5 bases and J 4 bases, with 9 bases left between them. Germline V gives CDR1 SGHRS, CDR2 YFSETQ. The CDR3 contains 12 residues. This CDR3 is CASRSGVETQYF. Written as DNA, the CDR3 is TGCGCCAGCAGATCAGGGGTAGAGACCCAGTACTTC.

The chain combines TRBV7-6 with TRBJ2-1; 8 nucleotides line up with TRBD2. CDR3 length equals 15 residues. Germline loops: CDR1 SGHVS, CDR2 FNYEAQ. After removal of 3 bases from V and 8 bases from J, the junction contained 9 bases not matched to a gene. The CDR3 DNA reads TGTGCCAGCAGCTTGGGACTAGGGGAATATTATGAGCAGTTCTTC. This encodes CASSLGLGEYYEQFF.

There are a few counts of this clone. The V call is TRBV28, the J call TRBJ1-1, with 10 bases that match TRBD1. The V segment lost 6 bases and the J segment 0 bases; nucleotides outside the gene matches: 7. Germline loops: CDR1 MDHEN, CDR2 SYDVKM. The CDR3 length is 16 residues. The CDR3 nucleotides read TGTGCCAGCAGGGGACAGGGGCTACTTATGAACACTGAAGCTTTCTTT. The encoded protein is CASRGQGLLMNTEAFF.

The chain is built from TRBV9 and TRBJ2-3, with 8 bases fitting TRBD2. The germline V gene encodes CDR1 SGDLS and CDR2 YYNGEE. CDR3 length equals 15 residues. Losses at the gene ends were 4 bases for V and 4 bases for J; bases not matched to a gene: 8. For the CDR3, the DNA is TGTGCCAGCAGCCCGGGACTAGTGGGGCCAGATACGCAGTATTTT. This sequence encodes CASSPGLVGPDTQYF.

V usage is TRBV7-9 and J usage is TRBJ1-1; D call uncertain. Trimming cost V 5 bases and J 1 base, with 8 bases left between them. The CDR3 has 13 amino acids. Germline CDR1 and CDR2: SEHNR and FQNEAQ (reference sequence). This chain's CDR3 is CASSPTTNTEAFF. In DNA, the CDR3 is TGTGCCAGCAGCCCTACCACGAACACTGAAGCTTTCTTT.

The V gene is TRBV5-1, the J gene TRBJ2-1; 11 bases are a match to TRBD1. The length of the CDR3 is 18 residues. The junction had 18 bases not matched to a gene; V was cut back by 9 bases and J by 4 bases. The V gene's germline CDR1 is SGHRS and CDR2 YFSETQ. The CDR3 loop reads CATQVAPIGQGAYNEQFF. The CDR3 region has the DNA TGCGCCACCCAGGTGGCCCCGATTGGACAGGGGGCTTACAATGAGCAGTTCTTC.

The CDR3 is CASSLVGNPTGELFF. CDR3 DNA: TGCGCCAGCAGCTTGGTCGGGAATCCCACCGGGGAGCTGTTTTTT. V gene TRBV5-1 combines with J gene TRBJ2-2; D is possibly TRBD2 (5 bases). This CDR3 region has 15 residues. Germline-derived CDR1 and CDR2 are SGHRS and YFSETQ. V shed 0 bases and J shed 4 bases, with 10 bases lying between them.

The V gene is TRBV5-1, the J gene TRBJ2-6, with a tentative D call TRBD2 (5 bases). CDR1 and CDR2 from the germline V gene are SGHRS and YFSETQ. The CDR3 runs 17 residues. Trimming shortened V by 5 bases and J by 1 base, and 16 bases separated the two germline ends. The CDR3 nucleotides read TGCGCCAGCAGAGGACTGCCATCTTCGTCTGGGGCCAACGTCCTGACTTTC. It translates to CASRGLPSSSGANVLTF. The complete variable domain, with remaining parts taken from reference TRBV5-1 and TRBJ2-6, reads KAGVTQTPRYLIKTRGQQVTLSCSPISGHRSVSWYQQTPGQGLQFLFEYFSETQRNKGNFPGRFSGRQFSNSRSEMNVSTLELGDSALYLCASRGLPSSSGANVLTFGAGSRLTVL.

This chain links TRBV29-1 with TRBJ2-4; possible D gene TRBD1, 6 bases. V dropped 7 bases and J dropped 3 bases, with 13 bases sitting between them. The CDR3 spans 13 residues. Germline V gives CDR1 SQVTM, CDR2 ANQGSEA. CDR3 nucleotides: TGCAGCGCCAAGGCAGGGGTCAAAAACATTCAGTACTTC. Protein product: CSAKAGVKNIQYF.

The rearrangement links TRBV7-2 to TRBJ2-1; 8 bases line up with TRBD2. J gave up 2 bases and V 5 bases, and 8 bases lay outside the gene matches. Per the germline V gene, CDR1 is SGHTA and CDR2 is FQGNSA. CDR3 length: 16 amino acids. As DNA, the CDR3 is TGTGCCAGCAGCCAAAGCGGGAGTGGTACCTACAATGAGCAGTTCTTC. Amino acids: CASSQSGSGTYNEQFF.

This clone was counted a single time. This chain joins TRBV10-3 and TRBJ2-1; 13 bases are shared with TRBD2. This CDR3 is built from 16 residues. The germline CDR1 and CDR2 sequences are ENHRY and SYGVKD. The junction had 12 bases not matched to a gene; V was cut back by 7 bases and J by 9 bases. CDR3 DNA sequence: TGTGCCATCATGGGGGCACTAGCGGGAGGGTCTGGTGAGCAGTTCTTC. It is translated as CAIMGALAGGSGEQFF.

This clone occurred a few times. The rearrangement joins TRBV7-2 to TRBJ1-1; D possibly corresponds to TRBD1 (5 bases). The CDR3 has 12 residues. V was shortened by 6 bases and J by 4 bases, with 9 bases between the two germline ends. The V gene's germline CDR1 is SGHTA and CDR2 FQGNSA. CDR3: CASRGRTTEAFF. The CDR3 region has the DNA TGTGCCAGCAGGGGGCGGACCACTGAAGCTTTCTTT. The variable domain in full, completed from reference TRBV7-2 and TRBJ1-1, reads GAGVSQSPSNKVTEKGKDVELRCDPISGHTALYWYRQSLGQGLEFLIYFQGNSAPDKSGLPSDRFSAERTGGSVSTLTIQRTQQEDSAVYLCASRGRTTEAFFGQGTRLTVV.

The rearrangement uses TRBV28 and TRBJ1-4, with D uncertain. There are 11 residues in the CDR3. Germline assignment: CDR1 MDHEN and CDR2 SYDVKM. The V gene lost 3 bases and the J gene lost 8 bases, with 4 bases spanning the gap. The CDR3 DNA reads TGTGCCAGCAGTTTCGGGGAAAAACTGTTTTTT. Its translation is CASSFGEKLFF.

A single count supports this clone. The V gene is TRBV5-1, the J gene TRBJ2-2; D is possibly TRBD2 (6 bases). Germline values: CDR1 SGHRS, CDR2 YFSETQ. The CDR3 loop spans 17 amino acids. V lost 2 bases, J lost 0 bases, and 14 bases lay in between. CDR3 sequence reads: CASSFLSRDSNTGELFF. The DNA for the CDR3 is TGCGCCAGCAGCTTTCTTTCCCGGGACTCGAACACCGGGGAGCTGTTTTTT.

V is TRBV28 and J is TRBJ1-2, with a weak D call TRBD1 (5 bases). V lost 2 bases and J lost 8, with 9 bases in between. The CDR3 sequence is 12 residues long. Looked up from germline, CDR1 is MDHEN and CDR2 is SYDVKM. Here the CDR3 DNA reads TGTGCCAGCAGTTTAATGGCAGGGGGCTACACCTTC. Translating gives CASSLMAGGYTF.

V usage is TRBV7-3 and J usage is TRBJ2-5, with 15 bases lining up with TRBD2. The CDR3 spans 18 residues. Germline values: CDR1 SGHTA, CDR2 FQGTGA. The junction had 7 bases not matched to a gene; V was cut back by 5 bases and J by 0 bases. DNA of the CDR3: TGTGCCAGCAGCCCTGGACTAGCGGGAGGGACGTACCAAGAGACCCAGTACTTC. This codes for CASSPGLAGGTYQETQYF.

The CDR3 reads CASSLREFNYEQYF. CDR3 nucleotides: TGTGCCAGCAGTTTGCGGGAGTTTAACTACGAGCAGTACTTC. V is TRBV27 and J is TRBJ2-7; TRBD2 matches 7 bases. CDR1 is MNHEY, CDR2 SMNVEV, per germline (reference sequence). The CDR3 has 14 amino acids. V dropped 3 bases and J dropped 3; count of bases not matched to a gene: 5.

This clone ranks as large (0.1 to 1%). The chain combines TRBV6-4 with TRBJ2-7; possibly TRBD1 for D (6 bases). CDR1 and CDR2 (germline): MRHNA, SNTAGT. With 3 bases removed from V and 6 bases from J, the gap between germline ends came to 12 bases. CDR3 size: 13 residues. CDR3 sequence (DNA): TGTGCCAGCAGTGAAGGAGAACAGGGCGAGCAGTACTTC. Encoded protein: CASSEGEQGEQYF.